The T cell receptor (beta chain) under discussion was sequenced for a study of T-cell reconstitution after alpha-beta-depleted transplantation in children. Unique molecular identifiers featured in how the TCRbeta library was prepared. MiXCR was run by TCRdb on the PCR reads, yielding one entry per CDR3 protein. The sample yields some 120,000 distinct CDR3 sequences, roughly 10% seen once. Notes on the study in general: After one year, T-cell counts and TCRbeta diversity mostly came from new T cells. By about two months after transplant, alpha-beta T cells reportedly arose from several hundred graft clones that had expanded.

For this clonotype: Antigen specificity is unknown.

Germline trimming cut 5 bases from V and 6 bases from J; bases unmatched to any gene: 13. The CDR3 has 16 residues. From germline, CDR1 is PRHDT and CDR2 FYEKMQ (reference sequence). The J gene is TRBJ2-3, the V gene TRBV13; TRBD1 agrees at 8 bases. The material was PBMCs, mostly from graft donor cells, obtained 180 days after TCRalphabeta/CD19-depleted stem cell transplant. This TCR was recovered from a girl in the first two years of life who had a stem cell transplant for combined immunodeficiency, so the T cells may come from the graft donor. CDR3 sequence (DNA): TGTGCCAGCAGCATGGACAGGGCCCCTTCTTTGGATACGCAGTATTTT. It yields the protein CASSMDRAPSLDTQYF.